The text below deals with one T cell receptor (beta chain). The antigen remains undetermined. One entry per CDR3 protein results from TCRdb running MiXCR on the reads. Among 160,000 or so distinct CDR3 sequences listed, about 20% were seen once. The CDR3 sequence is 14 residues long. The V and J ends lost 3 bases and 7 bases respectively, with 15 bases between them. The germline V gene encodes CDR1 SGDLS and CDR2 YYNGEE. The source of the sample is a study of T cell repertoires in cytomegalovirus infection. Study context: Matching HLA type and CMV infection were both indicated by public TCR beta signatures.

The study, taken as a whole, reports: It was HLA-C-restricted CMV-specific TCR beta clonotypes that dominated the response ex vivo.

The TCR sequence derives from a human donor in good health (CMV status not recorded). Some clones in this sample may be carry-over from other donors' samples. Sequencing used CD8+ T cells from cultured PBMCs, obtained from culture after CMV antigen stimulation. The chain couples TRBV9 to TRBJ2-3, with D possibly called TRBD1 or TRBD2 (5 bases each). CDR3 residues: CASSDRDLGNTQYF. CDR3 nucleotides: TGTGCCAGCAGCGACCGGGACCTAGGAAATACGCAGTATTTT.